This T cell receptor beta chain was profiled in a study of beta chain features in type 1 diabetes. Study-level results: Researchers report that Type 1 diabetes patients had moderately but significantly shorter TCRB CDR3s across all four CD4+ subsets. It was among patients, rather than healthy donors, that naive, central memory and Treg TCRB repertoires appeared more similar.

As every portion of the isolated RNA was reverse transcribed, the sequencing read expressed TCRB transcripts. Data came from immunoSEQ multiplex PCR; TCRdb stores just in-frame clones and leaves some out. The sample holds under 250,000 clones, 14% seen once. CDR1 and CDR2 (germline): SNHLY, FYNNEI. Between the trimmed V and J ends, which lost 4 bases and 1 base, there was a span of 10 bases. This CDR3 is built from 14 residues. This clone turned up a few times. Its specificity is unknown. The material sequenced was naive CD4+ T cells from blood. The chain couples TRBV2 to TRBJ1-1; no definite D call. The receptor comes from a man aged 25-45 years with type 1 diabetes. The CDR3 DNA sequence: TGTGCCAGCAGTGGGGCCACATGGAACACTGAAGCTTTCTTT. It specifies CASSGATWNTEAFF.